A selection of T cell receptor beta chains follows, all from one sample in a study of technical replicates of blood from a handful of donors. Clones were sequenced by immunoSEQ multiplex PCR, and TCRdb holds only the in-frame ones, with some missing. The table lists some 70,000 clones, 95% to 97% of them singletons, with around 0.29% in the top ten. Sequenced sample: T cells isolated from PBMCs. These receptors were taken from a human donor in good health. CDR3s include the opening cysteine and the closing phenylalanine or tryptophan. A D gene is named only where the DNA matches it firmly. Rows may omit the clone size; those that give it use once, few, many or a size class.

J gene: TRBJ1-5; clone size: -; D gene: -; V gene: TRBV7-5; CDR3 DNA: TGTGTCAGAAGCTTAAATGGGGACAGGGTCAATCAGCCCCAGCATTTT; CDR3 protein: CVRSLNGDRVNQPQHF
J gene: TRBJ2-7; clone size: -; D gene: TRBD2; V gene: TRBV7-8; CDR3 DNA: TGTGCCAGCAGCTTAGGGCAGGGAGGGCTCGAGCAGTACTTC; CDR3 protein: CASSLGQGGLEQYF
J gene: TRBJ2-7; clone size: -; D gene: TRBD1; V gene: TRBV4-2; CDR3 DNA: TGTGCCAGCAGCCACGTTTTTACAGGGGGCACGTACGAGCAGTACTTC; CDR3 protein: CASSHVFTGGTYEQYF
J gene: TRBJ2-4; clone size: -; D gene: -; V gene: TRBV27; CDR3 DNA: TGTGCCAGCAGTTTTTTTAGTGGCGGATTAGCCAAAAACATTCAGTACTTC; CDR3 protein: CASSFFSGGLAKNIQYF
J gene: TRBJ2-5; clone size: -; D gene: -; V gene: TRBV9; CDR3 DNA: TGTGCCAGCAGCGTAGGCGGAGGTACTGGAGAGACCCAGTACTTC; CDR3 protein: CASSVGGGTGETQYF
J gene: TRBJ1-5; clone size: once; D gene: -; V gene: TRBV9; CDR3 DNA: TGTGCCAGCAGCGCGGAAGGGGTTAATCAGCCCCAGCATTTT; CDR3 protein: CASSAEGVNQPQHF
J gene: TRBJ2-2; clone size: -; D gene: -; V gene: TRBV23-1; CDR3 DNA: TGCGCCAGCAGTCAATCGGGTCGCACGGACTACGGGGAGCTGTTTTTT; CDR3 protein: CASSQSGRTDYGELFF
J gene: TRBJ2-3; clone size: -; D gene: -; V gene: TRBV27; CDR3 DNA: TGTGCCAGCAGCCCCCTTCGATCGGAGGGGAGCACAGATACGCAGTATTTT; CDR3 protein: CASSPLRSEGSTDTQYF
J gene: TRBJ2-7; clone size: -; D gene: -; V gene: TRBV18; CDR3 DNA: TGTGCCAGCTCACCCCCACTAACATCCGGCAAATACTACGAGCAGTACTTC; CDR3 protein: CASSPPLTSGKYYEQYF
J gene: TRBJ1-1; clone size: once; D gene: TRBD1; V gene: TRBV9; CDR3 DNA: TGTGCCAGCAGCGTAGGTCCGGGACAGGGGGCGCGTGGCACTGAAGCTTTCTTT; CDR3 protein: CASSVGPGQGARGTEAFF
J gene: TRBJ2-1; clone size: once; D gene: TRBD2; V gene: TRBV9; CDR3 DNA: TGTGCCAGCAGCGTAGTTAGCGGGGCCTACAATGAGCAGTTCTTC; CDR3 protein: CASSVVSGAYNEQFF
J gene: TRBJ1-4; clone size: once; D gene: TRBD1; V gene: TRBV29-1; CDR3 DNA: TGCAGCGTGGAACAGGGGAATGAAAAACTGTTTTTT; CDR3 protein: CSVEQGNEKLFF
J gene: TRBJ2-3; clone size: -; D gene: TRBD1; V gene: TRBV10-3; CDR3 DNA: TGTGCCATCAGCCCCTTCCGGGACAGGGAAATCTATAGCACAGATACGCAGTATTTT; CDR3 protein: CAISPFRDREIYSTDTQYF
J gene: TRBJ2-7; clone size: -; D gene: -; V gene: TRBV14; CDR3 DNA: TGTGCCAGCAGCCAAGGCCGAGCCTCCTACGAGCAGTACTTC; CDR3 protein: CASSQGRASYEQYF
J gene: TRBJ2-1; clone size: -; D gene: -; V gene: TRBV30; CDR3 DNA: TGTGCCTGGAGTGAGCTAGGAGCGGACCACAATGAGCAGTTCTTC; CDR3 protein: CAWSELGADHNEQFF
J gene: TRBJ1-2; clone size: once; D gene: TRBD1; V gene: TRBV19; CDR3 DNA: TGTGCCAGTAGTACCCTACAGGGGGGTGTCTCTGGCTACACCTTC; CDR3 protein: CASSTLQGGVSGYTF
J gene: TRBJ1-4; clone size: -; D gene: TRBD1; V gene: TRBV4-1; CDR3 DNA: TGCGCCAGCAGCCAAGGACAGGGGGCAAAGGAAAAACTGTTTTTT; CDR3 protein: CASSQGQGAKEKLFF
J gene: TRBJ1-2; clone size: -; D gene: TRBD1; V gene: TRBV9; CDR3 DNA: TGTGCCAGCAGCCTCTTGACAGGGGCCGGCTACACCTTC; CDR3 protein: CASSLLTGAGYTF
J gene: TRBJ2-2; clone size: -; D gene: -; V gene: TRBV2; CDR3 DNA: TGTGCCAGCCTCGGGACTTCTACCATCGGGGAGCTGTTTTTT; CDR3 protein: CASLGTSTIGELFF
J gene: TRBJ2-7; clone size: -; D gene: -; V gene: TRBV11-2; CDR3 DNA: TGTGCCAGCAGCTTAGGGACTGACTACGAGCAGTACTTC; CDR3 protein: CASSLGTDYEQYF
J gene: TRBJ2-7; clone size: -; D gene: TRBD2; V gene: TRBV4-3; CDR3 DNA: TGCGCCAGCAGCCAAGTTGGCGGGAGTGCGTACGAGCAGTACTTC; CDR3 protein: CASSQVGGSAYEQYF
J gene: TRBJ2-7; clone size: -; D gene: TRBD1; V gene: TRBV18; CDR3 DNA: TGTGCCAGCTCACCCCGGACAGGGGAAGGCGAGCAGTACTTC; CDR3 protein: CASSPRTGEGEQYF
J gene: TRBJ2-3; clone size: -; D gene: -; V gene: TRBV9; CDR3 DNA: TGTGCCAGCAGCGTCTTAAGCGGGAGCACAGATACGCAGTATTTT; CDR3 protein: CASSVLSGSTDTQYF
J gene: TRBJ2-5; clone size: -; D gene: -; V gene: TRBV9; CDR3 DNA: TGTGCCAGCAGCGTAGGCCCAGAAGAGACCCAGTACTTC; CDR3 protein: CASSVGPEETQYF
J gene: TRBJ2-7; clone size: -; D gene: TRBD2; V gene: TRBV5-1; CDR3 DNA: TGCGCCAGCAGCGTTGGGACTAGCGGGAGGAACGCCTACGAGCAGTACTTC; CDR3 protein: CASSVGTSGRNAYEQYF
J gene: TRBJ2-1; clone size: once; D gene: -; V gene: TRBV27; CDR3 DNA: TGTGCCAGCAGTCCGGACAGAGAGCAGTTCTTC; CDR3 protein: CASSPDREQFF
J gene: TRBJ2-5; clone size: -; D gene: -; V gene: TRBV28; CDR3 DNA: TGTGCCAGCAGTGACCCGGGACTCTCAGGGGAGACCCAGTACTTC; CDR3 protein: CASSDPGLSGETQYF
J gene: TRBJ2-7; clone size: -; D gene: -; V gene: TRBV20-1; CDR3 DNA: TGCAGTGCTAGGGGCCCCTACGAGCAGTACTTC; CDR3 protein: CSARGPYEQYF
J gene: TRBJ1-4; clone size: -; D gene: -; V gene: TRBV11-2; CDR3 DNA: TGTGCCAGCTCCTTCGGGGGGACCACTAATGAAAAACTGTTTTTT; CDR3 protein: CASSFGGTTNEKLFF
J gene: TRBJ2-1; clone size: -; D gene: TRBD2; V gene: TRBV15; CDR3 DNA: TGTGCCACCAGCCCCGTGCTAGCGGGAGAAGGTGAGCAGTTCTTC; CDR3 protein: CATSPVLAGEGEQFF
J gene: TRBJ1-5; clone size: once; D gene: TRBD1; V gene: TRBV28; CDR3 DNA: TGTGCCAGCAGTTTGCGAAACAGGGGCGAGGCGTATAGCAATCAGCCCCAGCATTTT; CDR3 protein: CASSLRNRGEAYSNQPQHF
J gene: TRBJ2-5; clone size: -; D gene: TRBD2; V gene: TRBV10-3; CDR3 DNA: TGTGCCATCAGTGGGGCTACTAGCGGGCAAGAGACCCAGTACTTC; CDR3 protein: CAISGATSGQETQYF
J gene: TRBJ1-1; clone size: -; D gene: -; V gene: TRBV28; CDR3 DNA: TGTGCCAGCAGTTTAACCCAGGGGATGAACACTGAAGCTTTCTTT; CDR3 protein: CASSLTQGMNTEAFF
J gene: TRBJ2-7; clone size: -; D gene: -; V gene: TRBV28; CDR3 DNA: TGTGCCAGCAGCCGAGGCCGGACTCCTTACGAGCAGTACTTC; CDR3 protein: CASSRGRTPYEQYF
J gene: TRBJ2-1; clone size: few; D gene: -; V gene: TRBV11-1; CDR3 DNA: TGTGCCAGCAGCGCGGGACTCGAATACAATGAGCAGTTCTTC; CDR3 protein: CASSAGLEYNEQFF
J gene: TRBJ2-5; clone size: -; D gene: -; V gene: TRBV6-6; CDR3 DNA: TGTGCCAGCAGTTACGACCGACAAAACCAAGAGACCCAGTACTTC; CDR3 protein: CASSYDRQNQETQYF
J gene: TRBJ2-7; clone size: -; D gene: TRBD1; V gene: TRBV6-5; CDR3 DNA: TGTGCCAGCAGTTCTAGGACAGGGGACTACGAGCAGTACTTC; CDR3 protein: CASSSRTGDYEQYF
J gene: TRBJ1-4; clone size: once; D gene: -; V gene: TRBV28; CDR3 DNA: TGTGCCAGCACCCGTAAAGAAAAACTGTTTTTT; CDR3 protein: CASTRKEKLFF
J gene: TRBJ2-7; clone size: -; D gene: -; V gene: TRBV7-9; CDR3 DNA: TGTGCCAGCAGCTTAGGCGGTATGGTCTACGAGCAGTACTTC; CDR3 protein: CASSLGGMVYEQYF
J gene: TRBJ2-2; clone size: -; D gene: TRBD2; V gene: TRBV10-1; CDR3 DNA: TGCGCCAGCAGTTTAGCGGGAGACACCGGGGAGCTGTTTTTT; CDR3 protein: CASSLAGDTGELFF
J gene: TRBJ2-2; clone size: -; D gene: TRBD1; V gene: TRBV4-3; CDR3 DNA: TGCGCCAGCAGCCAATTCCCCCGACAGGGGGCCGGGGAGCTGTTTTTT; CDR3 protein: CASSQFPRQGAGELFF
J gene: TRBJ1-1; clone size: -; D gene: -; V gene: TRBV7-2; CDR3 DNA: TGTGCCAGCAGCTTAGGGTCAGCTGAAGCTTTCTTT; CDR3 protein: CASSLGSAEAFF
J gene: TRBJ2-1; clone size: -; D gene: -; V gene: TRBV6-5; CDR3 DNA: TGTGCCAGCAGTCCAGGGTATTACAATGAGCAGTTCTTC; CDR3 protein: CASSPGYYNEQFF
J gene: TRBJ2-7; clone size: -; D gene: -; V gene: TRBV30; CDR3 DNA: TGTGCCTGGAGAAAACTGACCTACGAGCAGTACTTC; CDR3 protein: CAWRKLTYEQYF
J gene: TRBJ2-7; clone size: -; D gene: -; V gene: TRBV5-1; CDR3 DNA: TGCGCCAGCAGGGGGACTGGAAATCGCGAGCAGTACTTC; CDR3 protein: CASRGTGNREQYF
J gene: TRBJ2-7; clone size: -; D gene: TRBD2; V gene: TRBV9; CDR3 DNA: TGTGCCAGCAGCGTAGATCCCGGGACTAGCTACGAGCAGTACTTC; CDR3 protein: CASSVDPGTSYEQYF
J gene: TRBJ1-4; clone size: -; D gene: -; V gene: TRBV4-1; CDR3 DNA: TGCGCCAGCAGCCAAGTCCGAGGCGAAAAACTGTTTTTT; CDR3 protein: CASSQVRGEKLFF
J gene: TRBJ1-5; clone size: -; D gene: -; V gene: TRBV7-2; CDR3 DNA: TGTGCCAGCAGCTTAGGTTTAGGAGGTCAGCCCCAGCATTTT; CDR3 protein: CASSLGLGGQPQHF
J gene: TRBJ1-2; clone size: -; D gene: -; V gene: TRBV28; CDR3 DNA: TGTGCCAGCAGTTCCCTGAAAACCCTGGACAGCTCCACCTATGGCTACACCTTC; CDR3 protein: CASSSLKTLDSSTYGYTF
J gene: TRBJ2-7; clone size: -; D gene: -; V gene: TRBV6-5; CDR3 DNA: TGTGCCAGCAGTTACCAAAGAGATTACTACGAGCAGTACTTC; CDR3 protein: CASSYQRDYYEQYF
J gene: TRBJ1-5; clone size: -; D gene: -; V gene: TRBV25-1; CDR3 DNA: TGTGCCAGCAGTGACTACAGCTATCAGCCCCAGCATTTT; CDR3 protein: CASSDYSYQPQHF
J gene: TRBJ2-1; clone size: -; D gene: -; V gene: TRBV6-1; CDR3 DNA: TGTGCCAGCAGTGAAGCCAGCGGGTACTACAATGAGCAGTTCTTC; CDR3 protein: CASSEASGYYNEQFF
J gene: TRBJ2-4; clone size: -; D gene: TRBD2; V gene: TRBV4-3; CDR3 DNA: TGCGCCAGCAGCCTTGGACTAGCGGTTATCCTAGCCAAAAACATTCAGTACTTC; CDR3 protein: CASSLGLAVILAKNIQYF